The source of this TCR beta chain is a study of blood T cell repertoires in COVID-19. Whole-study context: The United States, Italy and Spain were the sources of the acute and convalescent COVID-19 samples.

The CDR3 loop spans 14 amino acids. V lost 6 bases and J lost 5; bases outside the gene matches: 6. Per germline, CDR1 SNHLY and CDR2 FYNNEI. Symptom resolution, clearance, or two negative PCRs marked donors in Cohort 3 as recovered. Per the study methods: Amplification of reference gene primers provided the estimated nucleated cell counts. Some clones are missing from TCRdb's copy, which holds only in-frame ones; the method was immunoSEQ multiplex PCR. That table is the source of V, J and clone size, and D and trimming were worked out from the DNA. Here the sample spans about 250,000 clones, 75% to 95% being singletons.

V and J are TRBV2 and TRBJ2-7; the match to TRBD1 covers 11 bases. The origin of this receptor is a woman under 30 who had recovered from COVID-19. Sample: PBMCs or T cells enriched from blood (not recorded which). This CDR3 reads CASRADRGQDEQYF. The CDR3 region has the DNA TGTGCCAGCAGGGCGGACAGGGGGCAGGACGAGCAGTACTTC.